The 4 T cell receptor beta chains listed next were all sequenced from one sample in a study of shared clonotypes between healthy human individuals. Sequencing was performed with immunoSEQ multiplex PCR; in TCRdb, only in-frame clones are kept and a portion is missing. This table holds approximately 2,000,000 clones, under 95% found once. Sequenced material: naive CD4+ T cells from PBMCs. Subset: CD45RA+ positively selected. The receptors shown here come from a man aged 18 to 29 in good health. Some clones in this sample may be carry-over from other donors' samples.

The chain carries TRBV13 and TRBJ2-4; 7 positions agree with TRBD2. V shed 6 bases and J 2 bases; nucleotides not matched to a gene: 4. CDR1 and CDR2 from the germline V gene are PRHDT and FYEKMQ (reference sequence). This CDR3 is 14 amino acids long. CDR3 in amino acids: CASRRAGSKNIQYF. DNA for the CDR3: TGTGCCAGCAGAAGAGCGGGATCCAAAAACATTCAGTACTTC.

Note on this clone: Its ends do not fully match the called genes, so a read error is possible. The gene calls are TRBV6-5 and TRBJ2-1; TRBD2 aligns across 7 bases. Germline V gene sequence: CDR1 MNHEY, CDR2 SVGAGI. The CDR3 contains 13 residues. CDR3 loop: CASSYSGTTRLVF. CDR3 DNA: TGTGCCAGCAGTTACTCTGGGACTACGAGACTGGTCTTC.

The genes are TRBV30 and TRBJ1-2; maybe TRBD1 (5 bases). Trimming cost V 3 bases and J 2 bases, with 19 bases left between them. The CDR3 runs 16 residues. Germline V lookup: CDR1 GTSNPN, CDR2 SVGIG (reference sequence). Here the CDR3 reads CAWRPSRAGPNYGYTF. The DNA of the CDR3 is TGTGCCTGGAGGCCGTCGCGGGCAGGGCCCAACTATGGCTACACCTTC.

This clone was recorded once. The CDR3 is CASSLEVMDEKLFF. CDR3 nucleotides: TGTGCCAGCAGCTTGGAAGTCATGGATGAAAAACTGTTTTTT. The rearrangement links TRBV5-4 to TRBJ1-4; D unresolved. CDR1 and CDR2 from the germline V gene are SGHNT and YYREEE (reference sequence). V lost 0 bases and J 6 bases, leaving 9 bases between the germline ends. The length of the CDR3 is 14 residues.